Following are 13 T cell receptor beta chains from one sample sequenced in a study of blood T cell repertoires in COVID-19. Clones were read by immunoSEQ multiplex PCR, and TCRdb kept only the in-frame ones, dropping some. The sample consists of some 140,000 clones, about four fifths of them appearing once. The sequenced material came from peripheral blood. The receptor source for this set is a woman aged 55-70 years with acute or convalescent COVID-19.

This clone was found a few times. V usage is TRBV28 and J usage is TRBJ1-1, with D perhaps TRBD1 (5 bases). CDR3 size: 14 residues. The germline gives CDR1 MDHEN, CDR2 SYDVKM. The V end lost 3 bases, the J end lost 2 bases, and 10 bases lay between the germline ends. The CDR3 DNA reads as TGTGCCAGCAGTTTTAGGGGTTTTAACACTGAAGCTTTCTTT. It yields the protein CASSFRGFNTEAFF. Filled out from reference TRBV28 and TRBJ1-1, the complete variable domain reads DVKVTQSSRYLVKRTGEKVFLECVQDMDHENMFWYRQDPGLGLRLIYFSYDVKMKEKGDIPEGYSVSREKKERFSLILESASTNQTSMYLCASSFRGFNTEAFFGQGTRLTVV.

The chain combines TRBV12-2 with TRBJ1-1; the D call TRBD1 from the table was never checked on the DNA. TRBV12-2 is termed a pseudogene. The CDR3 is 16 residues long. The DNA for the CDR3 is TGTGCAAGTCGCTTAGTTTATGGCAGGGTGAACACTGAAGCTTTCTTT. This codes for CASRLVYGRVNTEAFF.

The gene calls are TRBV18 and TRBJ2-7, with D possibly being TRBD1 (5 bases). The CDR3 is made up of 12 amino acids. CDR1 is KGHSH, CDR2 LQKENI, per germline. V was shortened by 3 bases and J by 5 bases, with 8 bases between the two germline ends. The CDR3 loop reads CASSPQGHEQYV. CDR3 sequence (DNA): TGTGCCAGCTCACCTCAGGGTCACGAGCAGTACGTC.

The count of this clone is one. The chain couples TRBV4-2 to TRBJ2-7; no firm D call. This CDR3 has 13 amino acids. The V gene lost 6 bases and the J gene lost 4 bases, with 13 bases spanning the gap. Per the germline V gene, CDR1 is LGHNA and CDR2 is YNFKEQ. The CDR3 region is CASRPASGYEQYF. CDR3 DNA sequence: TGTGCCAGCAGACCCGCCTCCGGGTACGAGCAGTACTTC.

The genes are TRBV10-2 and TRBJ2-5; D may be TRBD1 (6 bases). Trimming removed 2 bases from V and 3 bases from J, with 13 bases in between. This CDR3 contains 15 residues. Germline V gives CDR1 WSHSY, CDR2 SAAADI. CDR3 bases: TGCGCCAGCAGTGAGCCACAGGGTAATAAAGAGACCCAGTACTTC. Translated: CASSEPQGNKETQYF.

The chain has TRBV6-5 and TRBJ1-1; D gene ambiguous. V lost 4 bases, J lost 0 bases, and 9 bases lay in between. The CDR3 is 14 residues long. Germline assignment: CDR1 MNHEY and CDR2 SVGAGI. CDR3 nucleotide sequence: TGTGCCAGCAGTTTTTCAGGATTGAACACTGAAGCTTTCTTT. Protein sequence: CASSFSGLNTEAFF.

This clone was counted a single time. The chain recombines TRBV5-1 with TRBJ2-1; 7 nucleotides agree with TRBD1. Germline V CDR1 and CDR2: SGHRS, YFSETQ. V shed 5 bases, J shed 1 base, and the junction held 6 bases outside the gene matches. The CDR3 spans 15 residues. The CDR3 sequence: CASSAGGTSYNEQFF. In DNA, the CDR3 is TGCGCCAGCAGTGCAGGGGGTACGTCCTACAATGAGCAGTTCTTC.

This clone has a handful of counts. This chain uses TRBV12-3 or TRBV12-4 with TRBJ1-3; no firm D call. The CDR3 is 12 residues long. V lost 6 bases, J lost 6 bases, and 9 bases lay in between. CDR3 residues: CASSPGQNTIYF. The CDR3 nucleotides read TGTGCCAGCAGCCCAGGCCAAAACACCATATATTTT.

The chain couples TRBV14 to TRBJ2-2, with a possible D match to TRBD1 (5 bases). V was pared by 2 bases and J by 6 bases, with 16 bases between. This CDR3 has 16 amino acids. CDR1 and CDR2 (germline): SGHDN, FVKESK. The CDR3 is CASSQWLGAGSGELFF. CDR3 in DNA: TGTGCCAGCAGCCAATGGTTAGGGGCTGGGTCCGGGGAGCTGTTTTTT.

The chain combines TRBV27 with TRBJ1-2, with 7 bases identical to TRBD1. CDR3 size: 16 residues. The J segment lost 4 bases and the V segment lost 0 bases, leaving 8 bases of the junction unmatched. Germline CDR1 and CDR2: MNHEY and SMNVEV (reference sequence). The CDR3 sequence is CASSLSGGRGAYGYTF. CDR3 bases: TGTGCCAGCAGTTTATCGGGAGGCAGGGGGGCCTATGGCTACACCTTC.

The J gene is TRBJ1-5, the V gene TRBV30; 9 bases align to TRBD1. Germline trimming cut 0 bases from V and 6 bases from J; bases unmatched to any gene: 3. CDR1 and CDR2 (germline): GTSNPN, SVGIG (reference sequence). CDR3 length equals 14 residues. This CDR3 is CAWSVQGASQPQHF. CDR3 DNA: TGTGCCTGGAGTGTACAGGGGGCTAGTCAGCCCCAGCATTTT.

The chain uses TRBV7-3 and TRBJ2-2; TRBD1 agrees at 8 bases. After removal of 6 bases from V and 5 bases from J, the junction contained 8 bases not matched to a gene. Germline V gene sequence: CDR1 SGHTA, CDR2 FQGTGA. The CDR3 consists of 15 residues. This CDR3 is CASSLLQGATGELFF. DNA of the CDR3: TGTGCCAGCAGTCTCCTTCAGGGGGCGACCGGGGAGCTGTTTTTT.

V usage is TRBV7-2 and J usage is TRBJ1-6; 8 bases are shared with TRBD1. The germline CDR1 and CDR2 sequences are SGHTA and FQGNSA. The CDR3 length is 16 residues. V was pared by 1 base and J by 10 bases, with 9 bases of the junction left unmatched. The CDR3 sequence is CASSLGPGGYRSPLHF. CDR3 sequence (DNA): TGTGCCAGCAGCTTAGGGCCAGGGGGCTACAGGTCACCCCTCCACTTT.